This passage covers 21 T cell receptor beta chains from one sample sequenced in a study of read filtering for tumor transcriptome and immune sequencing. From roughly 390 ng of RNA, a library with molecular barcoded alpha/delta and beta/gamma adaptors was made. TCRdb reanalysed the reads using MiXCR and keeps one entry per CDR3 protein. The sample shows over 45,000 distinct CDR3 sequences, around 20% of them seen only once. The specimen was a population of CD138-negative cells sorted from bone marrow. These receptors were obtained from a donor at least 40 years old with multiple myeloma.

In its sample, this clonotype was seen many times. The chain joins TRBV28 to TRBJ2-7; tentatively, D is TRBD2 (6 bases). Germline CDR1 is MDHEN and CDR2 is SYDVKM. The V end was cut by 6 bases, the J end by 0 bases, with 12 bases between. The CDR3 is made up of 14 amino acids. The DNA for the CDR3 is TGTGCCAGCAGCCTCTCCGGGGGCTCCTACGAGCAGTACTTC. It codes for CASSLSGGSYEQYF.

To note about this clonotype: A much larger clone lies one base from this, so it may be a read error. The CDR3 DNA sequence: TGTGCCAGCAACTTCGAATTGAACACTGAAGCTTTCTTT. Translation: CASNFELNTEAFF. The chain joins TRBV7-2 to TRBJ1-1; D is undetermined. This CDR3 has 13 amino acids. Germline V lookup: CDR1 SGHTA, CDR2 FQGNSA. The germline V and J ends were trimmed by 7 bases and 0 bases, with 9 bases remaining between them.

The table lists this clonotype with a few counts. The gene calls are TRBV2 and TRBJ2-2; D is possibly TRBD1 or TRBD2 (5 bases each). There are 15 residues in the CDR3. The germline CDR1 and CDR2 sequences are SNHLY and FYNNEI. V lost 6 bases and J lost 4, with 15 bases in between. The CDR3 region is CASRPGPGVTGELFF. CDR3 sequence (DNA): TGTGCCAGCAGGCCGGGACCAGGAGTCACCGGGGAGCTGTTTTTT.

The V call is TRBV29-1, the J call TRBJ2-1; no reliable D call. The germline CDR1 and CDR2 sequences are SQVTM and ANQGSEA. The CDR3 is 11 residues long. V dropped 8 bases and J dropped 9 bases, with 14 bases sitting between them. The DNA of the CDR3 is TGCAGCTCGCGCGAGGTCGGTGAGCAGTTCTTC. Its protein product is CSSREVGEQFF.

With regard to this clonotype: With only one base between it and a far larger clone, this is likely a read error. V gene TRBV6-1 combines with J gene TRBJ2-1; D possibly corresponds to TRBD2 (5 bases). Germline CDR1 reads MNHNS; CDR2 reads SASEGT. V lost 8 bases and J lost 9, with 11 bases in between. This CDR3 spans 11 amino acids. This chain's CDR3 is CASGWRAEQFF. The CDR3 DNA reads TGTGCCAGCGGTTGGCGGGCTGAGCAGTTCTTC.

The chain couples TRBV20-1 to TRBJ2-1; 9 positions match TRBD2. J was trimmed by 7 bases and V by 6 bases; bases with no gene match: 10. Germline V CDR1 and CDR2: DFQATT, SNEGSKA (reference sequence). CDR3 length: 14 residues. This CDR3 reads CSAMVSGSRNEQFF. CDR3 DNA sequence: TGCAGTGCCATGGTTAGCGGGAGTCGGAATGAGCAGTTCTTC.

This clonotype was detected ten times or more. V is TRBV19 and J is TRBJ1-1, with 8 bases fitting TRBD1. J lost 3 bases, V lost 6 bases, and 12 bases had no gene match. Germline assignment: CDR1 LNHDA and CDR2 SQIVND (reference sequence). This CDR3 contains 16 residues. Here the CDR3 DNA reads TGTGCCAGTAGAAACGACAGGGGCCTCTCGGACACTGAAGCTTTCTTT. It specifies CASRNDRGLSDTEAFF.

V gene TRBV21-1 combines with J gene TRBJ1-4; the table's D call TRBD1 went unverified against the DNA. TRBV21-1 is recorded as a pseudogene. The CDR3 loop spans 18 amino acids. The CDR3 DNA is TGTGCCAGCACCCCCACGGTGGGGGCGGATGCAACTAATGAAAAACTGTTCTTT. It encodes CASTPTVGADATNEKLFF.

This clonotype has at least ten counts. V is TRBV7-9 and J is TRBJ2-1, with D possibly being TRBD2 (6 bases). Germline V gene sequence: CDR1 SEHNR, CDR2 FQNEAQ (reference sequence). The ends were cut back, 2 bases at V and 5 bases at J, with 13 bases in the middle. This CDR3 comprises 15 residues. The CDR3 loop reads CASSLFRESHNEQFF. The CDR3 DNA sequence: TGTGCCAGCAGCTTATTCCGGGAGTCTCACAATGAGCAGTTCTTC.

Turning to this clonotype: This may be a read error: a much more frequent sequence differs by one nucleotide. The rearrangement links TRBV28 to TRBJ2-1; 10 bases fit TRBD1. Germline V gene sequence: CDR1 MDHEN, CDR2 SYDVKM. The CDR3 is made up of 15 amino acids. Here the CDR3 DNA reads TGTGCCAGCAGTCGCGGACAGGGGGAAGGAAATGAGCGGTTCTTC. Translating gives CASSRGQGEGNERFF.

Ten or more counts support this clonotype. The genes are TRBV24-1 and TRBJ2-5; 10 bases agree with TRBD1. The V gene end was trimmed by 4 bases and the J gene end by 2 bases; junction bases not matched to a gene: 6. The CDR3 is 16 amino acids. Germline V gene lookup returns CDR1 KGHDR and CDR2 SFDVKD. The CDR3 DNA reads as TGTGCCACCAGTGACCCCGGGACAGGGGCGCAAGAGACCCAGTACTTC. It is translated as CATSDPGTGAQETQYF.

This clonotype was seen many times. The rearrangement uses TRBV11-3 and TRBJ2-1; 9 bases line up with TRBD2. The CDR3 is 19 residues long. V lost 2 bases and J lost 4; bases outside the gene matches: 15. CDR1 is SGHNT and CDR2 is YENEEA in the germline V gene. The CDR3 coding sequence is TGTGCCAGCAGCTTACTAGGCTCTTCTAGCGGGATGATATACAATGAGCAGTTCTTC. Protein: CASSLLGSSSGMIYNEQFF.

Ten or more counts support this clonotype. The genes are TRBV28 and TRBJ2-2; D possibly matches TRBD1 or TRBD2 (6 bases each). Germline lookup yields CDR1 MDHEN and CDR2 SYDVKM. Trimming cost V 2 bases and J 10 bases, with 11 bases left between them. The CDR3 extends over 13 amino acids. The CDR3 is CASSLMGGPELFF. In DNA, the CDR3 is TGTGCCAGCAGTTTAATGGGGGGCCCGGAGCTGTTTTTT.

This clonotype has ten or more counts. The J gene is TRBJ2-3, the V gene TRBV7-9, with D possibly TRBD1 on 6 matching bases. The CDR3 loop spans 16 amino acids. Trimming took 1 base from V and 6 from J, leaving 17 bases between them. CDR1 SEHNR and CDR2 FQNEAQ come from the germline V gene (reference sequence). CDR3 region: CASSLGSWQGLDTQYF. DNA for the CDR3: TGTGCCAGCAGCTTAGGTTCTTGGCAGGGGCTGGATACGCAGTATTTT.

This clonotype was seen ten or more times. This rearrangement joins TRBV12-3 or TRBV12-4 to TRBJ2-5, with 9 bases that match TRBD1. This CDR3 is 14 amino acids long. Trimming removed 4 bases from V and 4 bases from J; junction bases left unmatched: 4. The CDR3 here is CASSSTGGRETQYF. CDR3 bases: TGTGCCAGCAGTTCCACAGGGGGCCGAGAGACCCAGTACTTC.

In its sample, this clonotype was seen many times. The genes are TRBV29-1 and TRBJ2-3; D remains unclear. CDR1 and CDR2 from the germline V gene are SQVTM and ANQGSEA. The CDR3 has 12 residues. V lost 2 bases and J lost 9, with 12 bases in between. CDR3 bases: TGCAGCGTTGAAACTACCTTGTTGACGCAGTATTTT. This gives the protein CSVETTLLTQYF.

A remark on this clonotype: A much larger clone is a single base away; this may be a read error. This chain joins TRBV11-2 and TRBJ1-4; a weak D match, TRBD1 (6 bases). This CDR3 is 14 amino acids long. Germline V CDR1 and CDR2: SGHAT, FQNNGV. The ends were cut back, 8 bases at V and 6 bases at J, with 16 bases in the middle. The CDR3 nucleotides are TGTGCCAGCGGCATCGGGACAACGCATGAAAAACTGTTTTTT. As protein: CASGIGTTHEKLFF.

This clonotype was seen many times. The chain combines TRBV7-9 with TRBJ2-1; D unresolved. The CDR3 loop spans 12 amino acids. Germline V CDR1 and CDR2: SEHNR, FQNEAQ (reference sequence). V lost 0 bases to trimming and J lost 8 bases, with 5 bases between them. The CDR3 sequence is CASSLAFDEQFF. The CDR3 region has the DNA TGTGCCAGCAGCTTAGCCTTCGATGAGCAGTTCTTC.

This clonotype was seen ten or more times. CDR3 protein: CASSESREVTYEQYF. CDR3 in DNA: TGTGCCAGCAGTGAATCCCGGGAAGTAACCTACGAGCAGTACTTC. This chain links TRBV2 with TRBJ2-7, with TRBD2 as a possible D gene (5 bases). The germline V gene encodes CDR1 SNHLY and CDR2 FYNNEI. Trimming removed 2 bases from V and 2 bases from J, with 13 bases in between. The CDR3 runs 15 residues.

This clonotype has ten or more counts. V is TRBV19 and J is TRBJ1-5; D might be TRBD1 (6 bases). The CDR3 is made up of 14 amino acids. Germline CDR1 and CDR2: LNHDA and SQIVND (reference sequence). V was pared by 6 bases and J by 2 bases, with 11 bases between. The CDR3, as DNA: TGTGCCAGTAGACGACGACAGGGCAATCAGCCCCAGCATTTT. This sequence encodes CASRRRQGNQPQHF.

At least ten counts were recorded for this clonotype. This chain joins TRBV15 and TRBJ2-1; 9 bases are a match to TRBD2. Germline lookup yields CDR1 LNHNV and CDR2 YYDKDF (reference sequence). V shed 1 base and J 4 bases; nucleotides not matched to a gene: 14. The CDR3 has 19 residues. CDR3 region: CATSRGGRASGDPYNEQFF. The DNA of the CDR3 is TGTGCCACCAGCAGAGGAGGGCGGGCTAGCGGGGATCCTTACAATGAGCAGTTCTTC.